These T cell receptor beta chains were read from a single sample in a study of preoperative IRX-2 immunotherapy in early breast cancer. Produced via immunoSEQ multiplex PCR; TCRdb's table is partial and in-frame only. Of 6,000 or so clones in the sample, 70% to 75% were seen once. Specimen: tumor tissue, collected before IRX-2 immunotherapy. Receptors originate from a human donor with breast cancer. The conserved cysteine and the conserved F or W are not part of the CDR3 here. Each record gives: CDR3 protein, V gene, J gene, clone size. Clone size, where shown, is once, few, many, or a class for clones that have expanded.

CDR3aa: ASNIGQGYTEAF; v_gene: TRBV19; j_gene: TRBJ1-1; abundance: .
CDR3aa: ASSRGQGAINQPQH; v_gene: TRBV19; j_gene: TRBJ1-5; abundance: .
CDR3aa: ASSITGVQETQY; v_gene: TRBV19; j_gene: TRBJ2-5; abundance: .
CDR3aa: ASSPGLAGFGELF; v_gene: TRBV5-1; j_gene: TRBJ2-2; abundance: .
CDR3aa: ASGNSNQPQH; v_gene: TRBV19; j_gene: TRBJ1-5; abundance: .
CDR3aa: ASSLVVSRSEQF; v_gene: TRBV7-7; j_gene: TRBJ2-1; abundance: .
CDR3aa: ASSIAGGDTEAF; v_gene: TRBV19; j_gene: TRBJ1-1; abundance: .
CDR3aa: ASSQGGGRQPQH; v_gene: TRBV18; j_gene: TRBJ1-5; abundance: medium-sized
CDR3aa: ASSQGRGAFYNEQF; v_gene: TRBV11-3; j_gene: TRBJ2-1; abundance: medium-sized
CDR3aa: ASSRGTAYEKLF; v_gene: TRBV11-3; j_gene: TRBJ1-4; abundance: once
CDR3aa: ASSWGQGVTGELF; v_gene: TRBV11-3; j_gene: TRBJ2-2; abundance: medium-sized
CDR3aa: ASSQYRGGSGTDTQY; v_gene: TRBV14; j_gene: TRBJ2-3; abundance: once
CDR3aa: ASRLMGNLNNEQF; v_gene: TRBV6-8; j_gene: TRBJ2-1; abundance: .
CDR3aa: ASSLTGTSTDTQY; v_gene: TRBV11-3; j_gene: TRBJ2-3; abundance: .
CDR3aa: ASSKTVFTEAF; v_gene: TRBV6-8; j_gene: TRBJ1-1; abundance: .
CDR3aa: ASSQEGASEGAFYHEQF; v_gene: TRBV1; j_gene: TRBJ2-1; abundance: .
CDR3aa: ASSTEGGYNEQF; v_gene: TRBV19; j_gene: TRBJ2-1; abundance: .
CDR3aa: ASSYGTLSSYNSPLH; v_gene: TRBV6-8; j_gene: TRBJ1-6; abundance: .
CDR3aa: ASSLAQVRGQKY; v_gene: TRBV7-1; j_gene: TRBJ2-7; abundance: .
CDR3aa: ASSEVGQGMGKLF; v_gene: TRBV11-3; j_gene: TRBJ1-4; abundance: .
CDR3aa: AIRGQGRKPQH; v_gene: TRBV6-8; j_gene: TRBJ1-5; abundance: .
CDR3aa: ASSLGQERPHTQY; v_gene: TRBV11-3; j_gene: TRBJ2-3; abundance: .
CDR3aa: ASSPMEGNTEAF; v_gene: TRBV11-3; j_gene: TRBJ1-1; abundance: few
CDR3aa: ASIRKGVGNEQF; v_gene: TRBV12-5; j_gene: TRBJ2-1; abundance: large
CDR3aa: ASSPAGVGAEQY; v_gene: TRBV18; j_gene: TRBJ2-7; abundance: .
CDR3aa: ASSLNGWTGPEAF; v_gene: TRBV28; j_gene: TRBJ1-1; abundance: .
CDR3aa: ASSLEGAGEKLF; v_gene: TRBV5-1; j_gene: TRBJ1-4; abundance: .
CDR3aa: ASTRDTDEQF; v_gene: TRBV12-5; j_gene: TRBJ2-1; abundance: .
CDR3aa: SVVEYQETQY; v_gene: TRBV29-1; j_gene: TRBJ2-5; abundance: once
CDR3aa: ASSQRTDTYEQY; v_gene: TRBV18; j_gene: TRBJ2-7; abundance: .
CDR3aa: ASSLMGQGRTEAF; v_gene: TRBV5-1; j_gene: TRBJ1-1; abundance: .
CDR3aa: ASGRDRGGDTQY; v_gene: TRBV6-8; j_gene: TRBJ2-3; abundance: .
CDR3aa: ASSQELPTYNEQF; v_gene: TRBV7-4; j_gene: TRBJ2-1; abundance: .
CDR3aa: ATSRVRTGERDTEAF; v_gene: TRBV15; j_gene: TRBJ1-1; abundance: .
CDR3aa: ASIRDSNQPQH; v_gene: TRBV6-8; j_gene: TRBJ1-5; abundance: .
CDR3aa: ASSPWGQGDREQY; v_gene: TRBV19; j_gene: TRBJ2-7; abundance: .